Each of the 24 T cell receptor beta chains below was sequenced from the same sample in a study of neurological immune-mediated disorders. From the 5' RACE reads, TCRdb called clonotypes with MiXCR, one entry per CDR3 protein. In the table there are roughly 88,000 distinct CDR3 sequences, roughly 3.3% of which are singletons. The sequenced sample consisted of PBMCs. The receptors were gathered from a woman aged 45-65 years with multiple sclerosis.

This clonotype was observed many times. The chain employs TRBV5-1 and TRBJ2-7; D gene uncertain. V lost 4 bases, J lost 3 bases, and 14 bases lay in between. Per germline, CDR1 SGHRS and CDR2 YFSETQ. The CDR3 sequence is 14 residues long. CDR3 sequence reads: CASSPSGDYYEQYF. CDR3 DNA: TGCGCCAGCAGCCCCTCCGGAGATTACTACGAGCAGTACTTC.

This clonotype appeared many times. The CDR3 reads CASGLGGRASTDTQYF. The CDR3 nucleotides are TGTGCCAGCGGGTTGGGGGGCCGTGCTAGCACAGATACGCAGTATTTT. The genes are TRBV9 and TRBJ2-3, with D perhaps given as TRBD1 or TRBD2 (6 bases each). In germline, CDR1 is SGDLS, CDR2 YYNGEE. The CDR3 covers 16 residues. Trimming left V 7 bases short and J 0 bases short, with 18 bases between. Full variable domain (outside the CDR3, taken from reference TRBV9 and TRBJ2-3): DSGVTQTPKHLITATGQRVTLRCSPRSGDLSVYWYQQSLDQGLQFLIQYYNGEERAKGNILERFSAQQFPDLHSELNLSSLELGDSALYFCASGLGGRASTDTQYFGPGTRLTVL.

Ten or more counts support this clonotype. CDR3 sequence reads: CSARGGAEAFF. The CDR3, as DNA: TGCAGTGCTAGAGGGGGTGCTGAAGCTTTCTTT. This rearrangement joins TRBV20-1 to TRBJ1-1; no clear D. The CDR3 runs 11 residues. V was cut by 1 base and J by 6 bases, with 6 bases left in between. Germline CDR1 reads DFQATT; CDR2 reads SNEGSKA (reference sequence).

This clonotype was observed many times. The V gene is TRBV3-1, the J gene TRBJ2-3, with D hard to call. Germline-derived CDR1 and CDR2 are LGHDT and YNNKEL (reference sequence). The V end lost 4 bases, the J end lost 0 bases, and 14 bases lay between the germline ends. CDR3 length: 16 residues. CDR3: CASSPRGPVSTDTQYF. In nucleotides, the CDR3 is TGTGCCAGCAGCCCTAGAGGTCCCGTTAGCACAGATACGCAGTATTTT.

This clonotype occurred many times. The chain carries TRBV7-6 and TRBJ1-2, with a tentative D call TRBD1 (5 bases). Germline V lookup: CDR1 SGHVS, CDR2 FNYEAQ. Trimming pared 5 bases from V and 6 bases from J, leaving 16 bases between. This CDR3 is built from 14 residues. The CDR3 bases are TGTGCCAGCAGCCGATATAATAGGGGCCATGGCTACACCTTC. It yields the protein CASSRYNRGHGYTF. Full variable domain (rest looked up from reference TRBV7-6 and TRBJ1-2): GAGVSQSPRYKVTKRGQDVALRCDPISGHVSLYWYRQALGQGPEFLTYFNYEAQQDKSGLPNDRFSAERPEGSISTLTIQRTEQRDSAMYRCASSRYNRGHGYTFGSGTRLTVV.

This clonotype has ten or more counts. The chain joins TRBV5-1 to TRBJ2-3, with 9 bases aligning to TRBD1. The germline gives CDR1 SGHRS, CDR2 YFSETQ. V was pared by 4 bases and J by 0 bases, with 3 bases of the junction left unmatched. The CDR3 extends over 15 amino acids. CDR3: CASSGTGTSTDTQYF. Written as DNA, the CDR3 is TGCGCCAGCAGCGGGACAGGGACTAGCACAGATACGCAGTATTTT.

This clonotype was detected many times. The chain carries TRBV10-3 and TRBJ2-1; TRBD2 might be the D (6 bases). The CDR3 consists of 16 residues. Germline V lookup: CDR1 ENHRY, CDR2 SYGVKD. Trimming removed 0 bases at V and 4 bases at J, with 13 bases between. CDR3 DNA sequence: TGTGCCATCAGTGAGTCTTATCTCGCGGGGTACAATGAGCAGTTCTTC. Amino acid sequence: CAISESYLAGYNEQFF.

This clonotype was observed many times. This rearrangement joins TRBV7-9 to TRBJ1-3, with 7 bases matching TRBD1. The junction had 10 bases not matched to a gene; V was cut back by 5 bases and J by 3 bases. Germline V gives CDR1 SEHNR, CDR2 FQNEAQ (reference sequence). The CDR3 is 16 amino acids. CDR3 sequence: CASSNLITGDGNTIYF. CDR3 in DNA: TGTGCCAGCAGCAACCTCATAACAGGGGATGGAAACACCATATATTTT.

This clonotype was recorded at least ten times. CDR3: CASSGGQKERAGNTIYF. The CDR3 nucleotides read TGTGCCAGCAGCGGAGGACAGAAGGAGAGGGCTGGAAACACCATATATTTT. This chain joins TRBV9 and TRBJ1-3; D may be TRBD1 (6 bases). V was pared by 3 bases and J by 2 bases, with 18 bases between. CDR1 is SGDLS, CDR2 YYNGEE, per germline. This CDR3 is built from 17 residues.

This clonotype has at least ten counts. The chain combines TRBV7-6 with TRBJ2-7; no clear D. The CDR3 loop spans 14 amino acids. From germline, CDR1 is SGHVS and CDR2 FNYEAQ. V shed 5 bases and J shed 7 bases, with 18 bases lying between them. The CDR3 here is CASSGDLNPGEQYF. The CDR3 bases are TGTGCCAGCAGCGGAGACCTAAACCCAGGAGAGCAGTACTTC.

This clonotype was observed at least ten times. V usage is TRBV3-1 and J usage is TRBJ2-1; weak D call: TRBD1 (6 bases). V was cut by 1 base and J by 6 bases, with 22 bases left in between. This CDR3 region has 18 residues. Germline V gene data show CDR1 as LGHDT and CDR2 as YNNKEL (reference sequence). In DNA, the CDR3 is TGTGCCAGCAGCCAAGTCCCTTGGACCCAGGGGATTGGCAATGAGCAGTTCTTC. It codes for CASSQVPWTQGIGNEQFF.

This clonotype was observed at least ten times. The chain has TRBV7-6 and TRBJ2-1, with 11 bases lining up with TRBD1. The J segment lost 8 bases and the V segment lost 3 bases, leaving 6 bases of the junction unmatched. This CDR3 is 15 amino acids long. CDR1 is SGHVS and CDR2 is FNYEAQ in the germline V gene. In DNA form, the CDR3 reads TGTGCCAGCAGCTTCAGGACAGGGGGCTTCGATGAGCAGTTCTTC. The encoded protein is CASSFRTGGFDEQFF.

This clonotype was recorded many times. This chain links TRBV5-1 with TRBJ2-3; D unclear. Trimming shortened V by 6 bases and J by 0 bases, and 14 bases separated the two germline ends. Germline CDR1 reads SGHRS; CDR2 reads YFSETQ. This CDR3 has 15 amino acids. The DNA for the CDR3 is TGCGCCAGCACCTCGGGCGGTACTAGCACAGATACGCAGTATTTT. As protein: CASTSGGTSTDTQYF.

This clonotype occurred many times. The chain is built from TRBV5-6 and TRBJ1-6, with TRBD1 matching over 7 bases. Germline CDR1 and CDR2: SGHDT and YYEEEE. There are 17 residues in the CDR3. V dropped 1 base and J dropped 10; count of bases not matched to a gene: 14. CDR3 in amino acids: CASSLQGGSGGFSPLHF. CDR3 DNA: TGTGCCAGCAGCTTGCAGGGTGGGTCAGGGGGATTCTCACCCCTCCACTTT.

This clonotype occurred many times. The chain uses TRBV15 and TRBJ2-5; either TRBD1 or TRBD2 may supply D (5 bases each). The length of the CDR3 is 13 residues. In germline, CDR1 is LNHNV, CDR2 YYDKDF (reference sequence). Trimming left V 7 bases short and J 1 base short, with 10 bases between. CDR3 in amino acids: CATTQGVQETQYF. CDR3 nucleotide sequence: TGTGCCACCACGCAGGGAGTCCAAGAGACCCAGTACTTC.

This clonotype was seen ten or more times. The chain couples TRBV6-5 to TRBJ1-5, with 11 bases aligning to TRBD1. The V gene end was trimmed by 10 bases and the J gene end by 2 bases; junction bases not matched to a gene: 4. This CDR3 has 14 residues. Per the germline V gene, CDR1 is MNHEY and CDR2 is SVGAGI. The CDR3 region is CATRTGGGNQPQHF. CDR3 nucleotide sequence: TGTGCCACCAGGACAGGGGGCGGCAATCAGCCCCAGCATTTT.

The table lists this clonotype with many counts. This sequence joins TRBV5-1 and TRBJ2-1; TRBD2 matches 11 bases. Germline CDR1 is SGHRS and CDR2 is YFSETQ. This CDR3 spans 15 amino acids. J gave up 6 bases and V 0 bases, and 2 bases lay outside the gene matches. The CDR3 here is CASSLEGLAVNEQFF. CDR3 nucleotide sequence: TGCGCCAGCAGCTTGGAGGGACTAGCGGTCAATGAGCAGTTCTTC.

This clonotype was seen repeatedly, ten times or more. DNA of the CDR3: TGTGCCAGCAGTTTACCAGGACGGACTTCAATTCAAGCTTTCTTT. This encodes CASSLPGRTSIQAFF. This chain uses TRBV6-6 with TRBJ1-1; D is unclear. This CDR3 has 15 amino acids. The ends were cut back, 4 bases at V and 9 bases at J, with 21 bases in the middle. Germline-derived CDR1 and CDR2 are MNHNY and SVGAGI (reference sequence).

At least ten counts were recorded for this clonotype. V and J are TRBV20-1 and TRBJ2-7, with 7 bases identical to TRBD1. This CDR3 has 14 residues. CDR1 is DFQATT and CDR2 is SNEGSKA in the germline V gene (reference sequence). The chain's CDR3 is CSPERRDSSYEQYF. The DNA of the CDR3 is TGCAGCCCTGAGCGTCGGGACAGCTCCTACGAGCAGTACTTC.

There are many counts of this clonotype. The V call is TRBV20-1, the J call TRBJ2-2; 10 positions match TRBD2. The CDR3 sequence is 16 residues long. V shed 1 base and J 5 bases; nucleotides not matched to a gene: 7. CDR1 is DFQATT and CDR2 is SNEGSKA in the germline V gene (reference sequence). The CDR3: CSARASGGPGTGELFF. The CDR3 DNA reads as TGCAGTGCTAGAGCTAGCGGGGGCCCAGGTACCGGGGAGCTGTTTTTT.

In this sample, this clonotype turned up many times. V and J are TRBV29-1 and TRBJ2-1; 7 bases fit TRBD2. This CDR3 is built from 12 residues. CDR1 SQVTM and CDR2 ANQGSEA come from the germline V gene. V lost 8 bases to trimming and J lost 3 bases; unmatched junction nucleotides: 4. The CDR3 DNA reads as TGCAGCCCTTGGACTAGCTACAATGAGCAGTTCTTC. Amino acids: CSPWTSYNEQFF.

This chain connects TRBV19 to TRBJ1-5; the D is unclear. Trimming pared 7 bases from V and 5 bases from J, leaving 0 bases between. Germline loops: CDR1 LNHDA, CDR2 SQIVND (reference sequence). The CDR3 has 9 amino acids. In nucleotides, the CDR3 is TGTGCCAGTAATCAGCCCCAGCATTTT. Its translation is CASNQPQHF.

In its sample, this clonotype was seen a few times. The chain uses TRBV20-1 and TRBJ1-5; the match to TRBD1 covers 10 bases. Looked up from germline, CDR1 is DFQATT and CDR2 is SNEGSKA (reference sequence). V shed 8 bases, J shed 4 bases, and the junction held 5 bases outside the gene matches. The CDR3 loop spans 13 amino acids. Here the CDR3 DNA reads TGCAGTACCCAGGGACAGGGGAATCAGCCCCAGCATTTT. Encoded protein: CSTQGQGNQPQHF.

This clonotype was detected ten times or more. The chain links TRBV7-2 to TRBJ1-5; D gene unclear. Germline-derived CDR1 and CDR2 are SGHTA and FQGNSA. V shed 3 bases and J shed 1 base, with 4 bases lying between them. CDR3 length: 13 amino acids. The DNA of the CDR3 is TGTGCCAGCAGCTTGCAAAGCAATCAGCCCCAGCATTTT. As protein: CASSLQSNQPQHF.